The 20 T cell receptor beta chains listed next were all sequenced from one sample in a study of a mutant IDH1 vaccine in newly diagnosed glioma. Stated time point: week 35, safety follow-up. The vaccine gave 300 ug of a 20-mer mutant IDH1 peptide subcutaneously per dose. Assay used: immunoSEQ multiplex PCR; TCRdb lists only in-frame clones, some missing. The profile shows about 54,000 clones, 86% of them singletons. No antigen is known for these receptors. The sample here was PBMCs, taken from a glioma patient whose treatment included an IDH1 peptide vaccine. These receptors originate from a man between 35 and 55 years old with glioma.

The chain recombines TRBV9 with TRBJ2-4; D may correspond to TRBD1 or TRBD2 (6 bases each). The V gene lost 0 bases and the J gene lost 6 bases, with 13 bases spanning the gap. The CDR3 contains 15 residues. CDR1 and CDR2 from the germline V gene are SGDLS and YYNGEE. Here the CDR3 reads CASSVEGGMGNIQYF. CDR3 sequence (DNA): TGTGCCAGCAGCGTAGAGGGGGGCATGGGAAACATTCAGTACTTC. The complete variable domain, with remaining parts taken from reference TRBV9 and TRBJ2-4, reads DSGVTQTPKHLITATGQRVTLRCSPRSGDLSVYWYQQSLDQGLQFLIQYYNGEERAKGNILERFSAQQFPDLHSELNLSSLELGDSALYFCASSVEGGMGNIQYFGAGTRLSVL.

This clone was recorded a few times. The chain recombines TRBV6-1 with TRBJ2-5, with unresolved D. The V end was cut by 6 bases, the J end by 5 bases, with 13 bases between. Germline V lookup: CDR1 MNHNS, CDR2 SASEGT. The CDR3 totals 13 residues. The CDR3 coding sequence is TGTGCCAGCAGGCCTTATGACGGGGAGACCCAGTACTTC. This translates into CASRPYDGETQYF.

This sequence joins TRBV2 and TRBJ2-7; D is ambiguous. Trimming took 7 bases from V and 3 from J, leaving 22 bases between them. This CDR3 is built from 16 residues. Germline V lookup: CDR1 SNHLY, CDR2 FYNNEI. CDR3 nucleotide sequence: TGTGCCAGCACCCGGATCGAGCGTTCAGCCGTCTACGAGCAGTACTTC. Translating gives CASTRIERSAVYEQYF.

The chain combines TRBV7-9 with TRBJ1-1; D remains unclear. The CDR3 is 13 amino acids. Between the trimmed V and J ends, which lost 1 base and 4 bases, there was a span of 7 bases. The V gene's germline CDR1 is SEHNR and CDR2 FQNEAQ (reference sequence). As DNA, the CDR3 is TGTGCCAGCAGCTTAGGTGGTAGCACTGAAGCTTTCTTT. It encodes CASSLGGSTEAFF.

The V and J genes are TRBV2 and TRBJ2-7, with D perhaps matching TRBD2 (7 bases). This CDR3 is 15 amino acids long. V was clipped by 6 bases and J by 5 bases, with 20 bases between them. Germline loops: CDR1 SNHLY, CDR2 FYNNEI. CDR3 nucleotide sequence: TGTGCCAGCAGAGAGGGGGGGCAGGGAACCCACGAGCAGTACTTC. Translation: CASREGGQGTHEQYF.

This chain connects TRBV13 to TRBJ1-1; D may be TRBD1 (6 bases). Trimming left V 2 bases short and J 0 bases short, with 7 bases between. Germline CDR1 and CDR2: PRHDT and FYEKMQ (reference sequence). This CDR3 contains 14 residues. The CDR3 DNA reads as TGTGCCAGCAGCTTACAGGGGTTGAACACTGAAGCTTTCTTT. This codes for CASSLQGLNTEAFF.

V is TRBV18 and J is TRBJ2-3; no definite D call. V lost 2 bases and J lost 3, with 3 bases in between. The CDR3 has 12 amino acids. Germline V CDR1 and CDR2: KGHSH, LQKENI. The CDR3: CASSPGTDTQYF. The CDR3 nucleotides are TGTGCCAGCTCACCAGGAACAGATACGCAGTATTTT.

The chain is built from TRBV6-6 and TRBJ1-1; 7 bases agree with TRBD1. The V segment lost 7 bases and the J segment 7 bases; nucleotides outside the gene matches: 6. The CDR3 runs 12 residues. The germline gives CDR1 MNHNY, CDR2 SVGAGI (reference sequence). The DNA of the CDR3 is TGTGCCAGCAATCCAGGGACAGTTGAAGCTTTCTTT. This translates into CASNPGTVEAFF.

V usage is TRBV5-1 and J usage is TRBJ2-1; TRBD2 matches at 7 bases. CDR3 length: 13 residues. Germline V gene sequence: CDR1 SGHRS, CDR2 YFSETQ. Losses at the gene ends were 0 bases for V and 10 bases for J; bases not matched to a gene: 4. The CDR3 coding sequence is TGCGCCAGCAGCTTGGTTCCTAGCGGAGAGCAGTTCTTC. It codes for CASSLVPSGEQFF.

The rearrangement links TRBV7-2 to TRBJ2-3; D not certain. Looked up from germline, CDR1 is SGHTA and CDR2 is FQGNSA. Between the trimmed V and J ends, which lost 2 bases and 1 base, there was a span of 7 bases. The CDR3 sequence is 14 residues long. The chain's CDR3 is CASSLLTGTDTQYF. The CDR3 nucleotides are TGTGCCAGCAGCTTATTAACTGGCACAGATACGCAGTATTTT.

This rearrangement joins TRBV18 to TRBJ1-5, with TRBD1 as a possible D gene (5 bases). The V end lost 3 bases, the J end lost 0 bases, and 15 bases lay between the germline ends. CDR1 is KGHSH, CDR2 LQKENI, per germline. There are 17 residues in the CDR3. CDR3 protein: CASSPVDTLNSNQPQHF. The CDR3 bases are TGTGCCAGCTCACCTGTGGACACCCTAAATAGCAATCAGCCCCAGCATTTT.

The rearrangement links TRBV7-2 to TRBJ2-2, with unresolved D. The V and J ends lost 0 bases and 6 bases respectively, with 8 bases between them. This CDR3 comprises 14 residues. Germline CDR1 is SGHTA and CDR2 is FQGNSA. CDR3 bases: TGTGCCAGCAGCTTAGCGCCCCTAGCCGGGGAGCTGTTTTTT. This sequence encodes CASSLAPLAGELFF.

This rearrangement joins TRBV5-1 to TRBJ1-1; the D gene is possibly TRBD1 (5 bases). The CDR3 extends over 14 amino acids. The V end lost 2 bases, the J end lost 5 bases, and 13 bases lay between the germline ends. Per germline, CDR1 SGHRS and CDR2 YFSETQ. The CDR3 loop is CASSFRSGGTEAFF. The CDR3 nucleotides are TGCGCCAGCAGCTTCCGATCGGGGGGAACTGAAGCTTTCTTT.

The rearrangement links TRBV11-2 to TRBJ1-1; 7 bases are shared with TRBD1. The CDR3 covers 14 residues. The J segment lost 1 base and the V segment lost 5 bases, leaving 4 bases of the junction unmatched. Germline loops: CDR1 SGHAT, CDR2 FQNNGV. The CDR3 spells CASSPRTGNTEAFF. The DNA of the CDR3 is TGTGCCAGCAGCCCTAGGACAGGGAACACTGAAGCTTTCTTT.

This clone was counted between two and nine times. J is TRBJ1-1 and V is TRBV28; D is unresolved. The CDR3 totals 14 residues. The germline V and J ends were trimmed by 1 base and 1 base, with 7 bases remaining between them. CDR1 is MDHEN, CDR2 SYDVKM, per germline. CDR3 in amino acids: CASSLLRQNTEAFF. As DNA, the CDR3 is TGTGCCAGCAGTTTATTGAGGCAGAACACTGAAGCTTTCTTT.

The rearrangement joins TRBV5-4 to TRBJ1-2, with 10 bases that match TRBD1. Germline assignment: CDR1 SGHNT and CDR2 YYREEE (reference sequence). This CDR3 has 15 amino acids. Losses at the gene ends were 4 bases for V and 4 bases for J; bases not matched to a gene: 7. Written as DNA, the CDR3 is TGTGCCAGCAGCGCCCGGACAGGGGGAGGCTATGGCTACACCTTC. Its protein is CASSARTGGGYGYTF.

The chain employs TRBV6-5 and TRBJ2-1; 15 positions agree with TRBD2. The CDR3 contains 16 residues. V shed 2 bases and J 6 bases; nucleotides not matched to a gene: 2. The germline V gene has CDR1 MNHEY and CDR2 SVGAGI. CDR3 sequence (DNA): TGTGCCAGCAGTTACACGGGACTAGCGGGAGGCAATGAGCAGTTCTTC. Its protein product is CASSYTGLAGGNEQFF.

The chain uses TRBV7-8 and TRBJ1-3, with no clear D. The CDR3 totals 17 residues. V dropped 1 base and J dropped 0 bases, with 13 bases sitting between them. CDR1 and CDR2 (germline): SGHVS, FQNEAQ. For the CDR3, the DNA is TGTGCCAGCAGCTTAGTTGGAGGTTTCAGCTCTGGAAACACCATATATTTT. Protein product: CASSLVGGFSSGNTIYF.

This clone has a single count. V is TRBV4-1 and J is TRBJ1-5, with D unresolved. CDR3 length: 15 amino acids. Between the trimmed V and J ends, which lost 0 bases and 7 bases, there was a span of 13 bases. CDR1 and CDR2 (germline): MGHRA, YSYEKL. The CDR3 bases are TGCGCCAGCAGCCAAGAGTGGTCCGGAGGGCAGCCCCAGCATTTT. Its translation: CASSQEWSGGQPQHF.

V and J are TRBV5-1 and TRBJ2-7, with D perhaps TRBD2 (6 bases). V was cut by 0 bases and J by 5 bases, with 18 bases left in between. The germline V gene has CDR1 SGHRS and CDR2 YFSETQ. The CDR3 contains 16 residues. The CDR3 sequence: CASSLGPSGVGNEQYF. DNA for the CDR3: TGCGCCAGCAGCTTGGGTCCGTCGGGGGTCGGGAACGAGCAGTACTTC.